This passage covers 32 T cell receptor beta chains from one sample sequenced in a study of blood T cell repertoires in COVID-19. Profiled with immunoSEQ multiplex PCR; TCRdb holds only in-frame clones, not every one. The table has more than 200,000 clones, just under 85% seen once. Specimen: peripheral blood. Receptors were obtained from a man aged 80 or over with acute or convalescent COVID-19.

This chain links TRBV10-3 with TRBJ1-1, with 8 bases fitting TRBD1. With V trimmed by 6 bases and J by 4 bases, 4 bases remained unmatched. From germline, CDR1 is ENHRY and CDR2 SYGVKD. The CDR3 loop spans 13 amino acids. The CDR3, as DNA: TGTGCCATCAGAGAACAGGGGGGCACTGAAGCTTTCTTT. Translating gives CAIREQGGTEAFF.

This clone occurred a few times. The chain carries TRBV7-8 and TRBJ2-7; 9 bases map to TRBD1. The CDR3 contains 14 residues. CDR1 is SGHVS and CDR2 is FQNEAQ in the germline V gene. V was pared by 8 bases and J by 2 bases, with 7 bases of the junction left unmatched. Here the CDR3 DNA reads TGTGCCAGCGGGCGACAGGGGGTCCCCTACGAGCAGTACTTC. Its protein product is CASGRQGVPYEQYF.

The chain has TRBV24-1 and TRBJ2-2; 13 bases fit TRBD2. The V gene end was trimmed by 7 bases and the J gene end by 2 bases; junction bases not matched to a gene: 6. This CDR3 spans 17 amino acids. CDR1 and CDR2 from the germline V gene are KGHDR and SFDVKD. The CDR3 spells CATSRLAGGGNTGELFF. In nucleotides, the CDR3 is TGTGCCACCAGCAGACTAGCGGGGGGCGGAAACACCGGGGAGCTGTTTTTT.

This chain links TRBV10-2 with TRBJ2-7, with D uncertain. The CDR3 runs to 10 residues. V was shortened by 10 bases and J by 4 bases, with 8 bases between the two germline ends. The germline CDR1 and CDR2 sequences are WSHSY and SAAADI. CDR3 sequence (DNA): TGCGCCACACGGCGGTACGAGCAGTACTTC. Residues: CATRRYEQYF.

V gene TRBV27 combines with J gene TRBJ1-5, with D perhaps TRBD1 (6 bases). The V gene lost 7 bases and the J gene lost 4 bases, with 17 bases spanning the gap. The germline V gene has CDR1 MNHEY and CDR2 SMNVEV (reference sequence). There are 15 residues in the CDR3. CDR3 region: CASIPARGANQPQHF. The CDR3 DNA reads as TGTGCCAGCATCCCGGCCCGGGGGGCAAATCAGCCCCAGCATTTT.

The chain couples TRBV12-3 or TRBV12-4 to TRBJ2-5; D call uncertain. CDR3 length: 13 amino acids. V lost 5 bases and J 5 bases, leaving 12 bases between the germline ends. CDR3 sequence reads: CASSLLGSETQYF. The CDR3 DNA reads TGTGCCAGCAGTCTTCTCGGGTCGGAGACCCAGTACTTC.

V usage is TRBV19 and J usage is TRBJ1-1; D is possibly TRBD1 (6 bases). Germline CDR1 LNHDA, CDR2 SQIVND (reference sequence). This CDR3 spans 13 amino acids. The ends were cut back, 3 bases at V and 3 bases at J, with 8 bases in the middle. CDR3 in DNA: TGTGCCAGTAGTATTCGACAGGACACTGAAGCTTTCTTT. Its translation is CASSIRQDTEAFF.

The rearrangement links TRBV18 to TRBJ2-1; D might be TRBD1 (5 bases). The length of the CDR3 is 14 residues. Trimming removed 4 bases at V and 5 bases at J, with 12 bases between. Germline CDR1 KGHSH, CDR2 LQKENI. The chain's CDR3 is CASSLDIRDNEQFF. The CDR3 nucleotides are TGTGCCAGCTCACTGGACATCAGGGACAATGAGCAGTTCTTC.

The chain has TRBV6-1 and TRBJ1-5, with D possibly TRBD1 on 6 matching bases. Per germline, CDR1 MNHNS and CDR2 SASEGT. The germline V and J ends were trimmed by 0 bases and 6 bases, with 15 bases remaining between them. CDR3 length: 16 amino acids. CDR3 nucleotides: TGTGCCAGCAGTGAAGCGTCCAGGGGAATAATTCAGCCCCAGCATTTT. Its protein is CASSEASRGIIQPQHF.

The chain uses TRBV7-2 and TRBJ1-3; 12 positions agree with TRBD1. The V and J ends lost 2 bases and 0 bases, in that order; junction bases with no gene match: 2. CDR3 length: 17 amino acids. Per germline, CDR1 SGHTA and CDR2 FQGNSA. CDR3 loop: CASSLRGQGASGNTIYF. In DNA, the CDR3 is TGTGCCAGCAGCTTAAGGGGACAGGGGGCCTCTGGAAACACCATATATTTT. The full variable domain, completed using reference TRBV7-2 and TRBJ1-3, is GAGVSQSPSNKVTEKGKDVELRCDPISGHTALYWYRQSLGQGLEFLIYFQGNSAPDKSGLPSDRFSAERTGGSVSTLTIQRTQQEDSAVYLCASSLRGQGASGNTIYFGEGSWLTVV.

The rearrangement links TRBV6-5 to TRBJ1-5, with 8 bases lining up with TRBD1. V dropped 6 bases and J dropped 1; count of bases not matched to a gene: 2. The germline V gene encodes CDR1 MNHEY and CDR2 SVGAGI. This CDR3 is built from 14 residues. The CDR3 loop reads CASRWTGSNQPQHF. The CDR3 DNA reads TGTGCCAGCAGGTGGACAGGGAGCAATCAGCCCCAGCATTTT.

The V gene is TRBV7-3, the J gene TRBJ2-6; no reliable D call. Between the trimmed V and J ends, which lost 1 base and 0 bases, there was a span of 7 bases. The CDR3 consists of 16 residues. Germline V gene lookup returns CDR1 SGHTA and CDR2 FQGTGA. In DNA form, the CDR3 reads TGTGCCAGCAGCTTAAACAGCAACTCTGGGGCCAACGTCCTGACTTTC. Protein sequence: CASSLNSNSGANVLTF.

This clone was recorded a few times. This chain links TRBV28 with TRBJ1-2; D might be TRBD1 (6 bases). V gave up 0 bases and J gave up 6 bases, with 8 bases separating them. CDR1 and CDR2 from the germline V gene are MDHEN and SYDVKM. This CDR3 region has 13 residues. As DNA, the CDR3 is TGTGCCAGCAGTTTATGGGGGGCCCATGGCTACACCTTC. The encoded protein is CASSLWGAHGYTF.

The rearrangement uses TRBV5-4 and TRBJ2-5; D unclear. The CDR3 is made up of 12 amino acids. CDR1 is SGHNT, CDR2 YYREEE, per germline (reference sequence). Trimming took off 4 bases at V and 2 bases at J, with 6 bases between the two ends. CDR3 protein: CASSRNQETQYF. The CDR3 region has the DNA TGTGCCAGCAGCCGTAATCAAGAGACCCAGTACTTC.

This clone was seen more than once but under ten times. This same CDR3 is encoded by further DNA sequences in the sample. The DNA of the CDR3 is TGTGCCAGCTCACCGCGAGACAGACTCTCTGGAAACACCATATATTTT. This encodes CASSPRDRLSGNTIYF. The rearrangement joins TRBV18 to TRBJ1-3, with D maybe TRBD1 (5 bases). The CDR3 extends over 16 amino acids. The V and J ends lost 3 bases and 0 bases respectively, with 12 bases between them. Germline V gene sequence: CDR1 KGHSH, CDR2 LQKENI.

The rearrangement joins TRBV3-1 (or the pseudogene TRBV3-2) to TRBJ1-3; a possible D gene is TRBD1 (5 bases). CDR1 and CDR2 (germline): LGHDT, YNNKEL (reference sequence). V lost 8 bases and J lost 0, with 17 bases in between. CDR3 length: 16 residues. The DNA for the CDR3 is TGTGCCAGCCAATACCGGGGGTCGCACTCTGGAAACACCATATATTTT. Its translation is CASQYRGSHSGNTIYF.

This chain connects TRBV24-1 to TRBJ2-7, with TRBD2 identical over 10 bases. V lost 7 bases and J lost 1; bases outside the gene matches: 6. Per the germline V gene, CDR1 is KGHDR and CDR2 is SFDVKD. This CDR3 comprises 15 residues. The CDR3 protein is CATRRTSGESYEQYF. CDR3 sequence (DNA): TGTGCCACCAGGCGTACTAGCGGGGAATCCTACGAGCAGTACTTC.

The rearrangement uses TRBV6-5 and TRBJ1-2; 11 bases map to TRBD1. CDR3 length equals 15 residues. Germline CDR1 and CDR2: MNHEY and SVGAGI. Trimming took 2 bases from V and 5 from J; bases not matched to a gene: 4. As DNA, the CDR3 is TGTGCCAGCAGTTACGGACAGGGGGCGGGATATGGCTACACCTTC. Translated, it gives CASSYGQGAGYGYTF.

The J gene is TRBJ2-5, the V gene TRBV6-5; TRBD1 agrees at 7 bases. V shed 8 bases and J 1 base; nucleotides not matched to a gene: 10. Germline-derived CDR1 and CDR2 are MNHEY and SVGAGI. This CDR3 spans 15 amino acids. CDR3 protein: CASRVTGASQETQYF. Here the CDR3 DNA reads TGTGCCAGCCGGGTAACAGGGGCTTCCCAAGAGACCCAGTACTTC.

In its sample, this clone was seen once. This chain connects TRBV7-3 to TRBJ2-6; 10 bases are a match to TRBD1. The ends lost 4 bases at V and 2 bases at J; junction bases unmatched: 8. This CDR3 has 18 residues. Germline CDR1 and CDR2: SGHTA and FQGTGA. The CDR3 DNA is TGTGCCAGCAGCTCCTACGACAGGGGGCGAGCTGGGGCCAACGTCCTGACTTTC. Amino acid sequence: CASSSYDRGRAGANVLTF.

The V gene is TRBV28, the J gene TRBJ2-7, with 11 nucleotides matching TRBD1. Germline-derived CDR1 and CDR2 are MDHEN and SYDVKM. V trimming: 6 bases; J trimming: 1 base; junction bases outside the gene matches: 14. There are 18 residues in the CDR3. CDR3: CASRAGTGGEMRSYEQYF. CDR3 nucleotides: TGTGCCAGCAGAGCCGGGACAGGGGGAGAAATGAGGTCCTACGAGCAGTACTTC.

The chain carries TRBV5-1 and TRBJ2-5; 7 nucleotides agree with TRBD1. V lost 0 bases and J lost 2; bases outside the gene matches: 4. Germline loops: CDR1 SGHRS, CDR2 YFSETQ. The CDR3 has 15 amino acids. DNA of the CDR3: TGCGCCAGCAGCTTGGACGGCAGGGGGCAAGAGACCCAGTACTTC. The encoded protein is CASSLDGRGQETQYF.

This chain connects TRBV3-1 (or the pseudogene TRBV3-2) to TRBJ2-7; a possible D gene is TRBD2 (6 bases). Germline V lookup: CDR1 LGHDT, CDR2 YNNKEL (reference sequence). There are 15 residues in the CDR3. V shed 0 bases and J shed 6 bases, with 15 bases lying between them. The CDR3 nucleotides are TGTGCCAGCAGCCAAGATGGCGGGGCAGTTCGCGAGCAGTACTTC. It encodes CASSQDGGAVREQYF.

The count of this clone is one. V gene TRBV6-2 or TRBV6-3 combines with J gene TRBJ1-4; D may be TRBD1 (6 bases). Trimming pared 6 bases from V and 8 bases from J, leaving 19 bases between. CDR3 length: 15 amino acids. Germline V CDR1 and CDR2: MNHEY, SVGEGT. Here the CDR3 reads CASSPQGSLEEKLFF. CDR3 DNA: TGTGCCAGCAGCCCTCAGGGGTCCCTGGAAGAAAAACTGTTTTTT.

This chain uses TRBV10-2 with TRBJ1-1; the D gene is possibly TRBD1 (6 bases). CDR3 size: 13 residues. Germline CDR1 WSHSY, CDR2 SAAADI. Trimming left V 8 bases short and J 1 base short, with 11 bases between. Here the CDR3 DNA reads TGCGCCAGCGTTTTACAGGGGAACACTGAAGCTTTCTTT. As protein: CASVLQGNTEAFF.

CDR3 DNA sequence: TGTGCCAGCACAGGGGGTATACTGGGATATAATTCACCCCTCCACTTT. The encoded protein is CASTGGILGYNSPLHF. The chain employs TRBV3-1 (or the pseudogene TRBV3-2) and TRBJ1-6; 7 bases agree with TRBD1. Trimming cost V 7 bases and J 4 bases; bases outside gene matches: 10. Germline lookup yields CDR1 LGHDT and CDR2 YNNKEL (reference sequence). The CDR3 sequence is 16 residues long.

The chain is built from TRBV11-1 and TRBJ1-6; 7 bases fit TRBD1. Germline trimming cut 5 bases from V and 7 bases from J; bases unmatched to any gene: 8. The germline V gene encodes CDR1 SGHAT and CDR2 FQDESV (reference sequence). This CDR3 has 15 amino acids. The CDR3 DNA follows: TGTGCCAGCAGCGAAAGACAGGGCCCCAATTCACCCCTCCACTTT. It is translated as CASSERQGPNSPLHF. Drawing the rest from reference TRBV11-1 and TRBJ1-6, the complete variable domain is EAEVAQSPRYKITEKSQAVAFWCDPISGHATLYWYRQILGQGPELLVQFQDESVVDDSQLPKDRFSAERLKGVDSTLKIQPAELGDSAMYLCASSERQGPNSPLHFGNGTRLTVT.

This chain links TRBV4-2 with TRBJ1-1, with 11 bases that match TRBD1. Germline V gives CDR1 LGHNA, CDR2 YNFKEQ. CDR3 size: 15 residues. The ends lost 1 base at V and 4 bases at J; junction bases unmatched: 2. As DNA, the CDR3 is TGTGCCAGCAGCCAAGGGGGGACAGGGGGCACTGAAGCTTTCTTT. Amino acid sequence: CASSQGGTGGTEAFF.

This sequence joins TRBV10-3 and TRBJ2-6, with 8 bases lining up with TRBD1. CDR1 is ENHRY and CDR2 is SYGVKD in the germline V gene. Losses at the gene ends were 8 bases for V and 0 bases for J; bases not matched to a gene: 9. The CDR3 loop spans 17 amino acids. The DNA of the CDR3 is TGTGCCATCGCCGGACAGGGTCGCTACTCTGGGGCCAACGTCCTGACTTTC. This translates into CAIAGQGRYSGANVLTF.

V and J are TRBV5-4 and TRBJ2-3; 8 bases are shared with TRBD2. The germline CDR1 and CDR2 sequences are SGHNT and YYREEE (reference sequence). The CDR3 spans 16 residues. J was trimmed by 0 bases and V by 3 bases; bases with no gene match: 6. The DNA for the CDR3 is TGTGCCAGCAGCTCCCAACTAGCGGCTAGCACAGATACGCAGTATTTT. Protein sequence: CASSSQLAASTDTQYF.

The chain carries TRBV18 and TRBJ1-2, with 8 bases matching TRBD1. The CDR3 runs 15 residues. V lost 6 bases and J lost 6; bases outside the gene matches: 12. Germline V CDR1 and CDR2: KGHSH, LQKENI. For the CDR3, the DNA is TGTGCCAGCTCGGTGCGTCAGGGGGCAGTTGATGGCTACACCTTC. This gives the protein CASSVRQGAVDGYTF.

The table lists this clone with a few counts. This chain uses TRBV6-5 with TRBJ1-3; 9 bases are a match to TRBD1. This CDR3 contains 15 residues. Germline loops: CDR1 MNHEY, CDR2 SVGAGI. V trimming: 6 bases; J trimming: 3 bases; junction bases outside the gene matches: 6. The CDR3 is CASRTGTGSGNTIYF. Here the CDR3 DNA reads TGTGCCAGCAGGACCGGGACAGGGAGTGGAAACACCATATATTTT.